A single sample gave rise to the 5 T cell receptor beta chains below, sequenced in a study of post-analysis software for immune sequencing data. Overall study results and limits: In patients, five or six TRBV segments were more frequent than in controls, with TRBV5-6, TRBV5-1 and TRBV20-1 among them.

cDNA libraries of TCR beta carried unique molecular identifiers. TCRdb analysed the PCR reads with MiXCR anew, one entry per CDR3 protein. The sample shows around 260,000 distinct CDR3 sequences, 36% of them seen only once. Their antigen targets remain unknown. Sequences were obtained from blood. The receptors were gathered from a girl aged 10 to 17 with multiple sclerosis.

As to this clonotype: This could be a read error, since a much larger clone is one nucleotide away. The chain carries TRBV5-1 and TRBJ2-7; D remains unclear. V was trimmed by 3 bases and J by 3 bases, leaving 4 bases between them. This CDR3 is built from 11 residues. Germline V gene sequence: CDR1 SGHRS, CDR2 YFSETQ. CDR3 sequence reads: CASSSNYEQYF. In nucleotides, the CDR3 is TGCGCCAGCAGCTCTAACTACGAGCAGTACTTC.

There are many counts of this clonotype. The genes are TRBV5-1 and TRBJ2-1; D unclear. The CDR3 consists of 16 residues. Germline V lookup: CDR1 SGHRS, CDR2 YFSETQ. V dropped 1 base and J dropped 3 bases, with 14 bases sitting between them. DNA of the CDR3: TGCGCCAGCAGCTTGCGCGGCGGAGTTAGCTACAATGAGCAGTTCTTC. Protein: CASSLRGGVSYNEQFF.

The V gene is TRBV20-1, the J gene TRBJ2-5; a weak D match, TRBD2 (5 bases). Matching the DNA end better, TRBJ2-7 makes the J call doubtful. CDR1 is DFQATT, CDR2 SNEGSKA, per germline (reference sequence). The CDR3 consists of 11 residues. In DNA form, the CDR3 reads TGCAGTGCCGGCCTAGAGGGCGAGCAGTACTTC. Its translation is CSAGLEGEQYF.

With respect to this clonotype: A read error may explain this, as a much larger clone is one base away. This chain uses TRBV5-5 with TRBJ1-2, with TRBD1 identical over 8 bases. Germline assignment: CDR1 SGHKS and CDR2 YYEKEE (reference sequence). The CDR3 covers 18 residues. CDR3 in amino acids: CAGSLAGTGSWGQNGYTF. The CDR3 DNA sequence: TGTGCCGGCAGCTTGGCCGGGACAGGTAGCTGGGGCCAAAATGGCTACACCTTC.

Concerning this clonotype: A much larger clone lies a single base off, so this may be a read error. The chain couples TRBV7-2 to TRBJ2-1, with D perhaps TRBD2 (5 bases). The CDR3 has 17 amino acids. Germline V lookup: CDR1 SGHTA, CDR2 FQGNSA. In DNA form, the CDR3 reads TGTGCCAACAGCTTCGACCCGGGATTTAGAATCTACAATGAGCAGTTCTTC. Protein sequence: CANSFDPGFRIYNEQFF. Based on the CDR3 plus reference TRBV7-2 and TRBJ2-1, the full variable domain is GAGVSQSPSNKVTEKGKDVELRCDPISGHTALYWYRQSLGQGLEFLIYFQGNSAPDKSGLPSDRFSAERTGGSVSTLTIQRTQQEDSAVYLCANSFDPGFRIYNEQFFGPGTRLTVL.